This T cell receptor (beta chain) emerged from a study of immune evolution from preneoplasia to lung adenocarcinoma. As for the study in general: HLA loss of heterozygosity: under 7.5% AIS, 15% MIA, more than 25% ADC, none AAH.

This table comes from immunoSEQ multiplex PCR, and its TCRdb copy is limited to in-frame clones, with some not included. Of about 2,500 clones listed, around 84% are singletons. Germline CDR1 reads SGHAT; CDR2 reads FQNNGV. The CDR3 has 14 residues. Study-level points and caveats: Highest clonality occurred in KRAS-mutant, not EGFR-mutant or double wild-type, nodules.

This clone has only a few counts. No antigen is known for it. At one end, the junction sequence differs from germline, possibly due to a read error. H&E slides confirmed each diagnosis, reviewed by two pathologists independently. Macro-dissection enriched premalignant or tumor cells before nucleic acid extraction. This clonotype was sampled from a person aged 70 to 85 with invasive lung adenocarcinoma. The V and J genes are TRBV11-2 and TRBJ2-3; perhaps TRBD1 as D (5 bases). The specimen sequenced was FFPE invasive lung adenocarcinoma tissue. The CDR3 sequence is CASSLDRFTDTQYF. The DNA of the CDR3 is TGTGCCAGCAGCCTAGACAGATTCACAGATACGCAGTATTTT.